The 24 T cell receptor beta chains below come from one sample, sequenced in a study of identifying expanded T cells in peripheral blood. Some clones are missing from TCRdb's copy, which holds only in-frame ones; the method was immunoSEQ multiplex PCR. The table shows some 97,000 clones, with over 75% occurring only once. The sample consisted of blood. The receptor source for this set is a person aged 18 to 75 in good health.

The V gene is TRBV9, the J gene TRBJ2-1, with 7 bases matching TRBD2. Trimming removed 3 bases from V and 4 bases from J; junction bases left unmatched: 4. CDR3 length: 14 residues. Germline CDR1 SGDLS, CDR2 YYNGEE. The CDR3 sequence: CASSGDYRYNEQFF. The CDR3 nucleotides are TGTGCCAGCAGCGGGGACTACCGATACAATGAGCAGTTCTTC.

The V gene is TRBV2, the J gene TRBJ2-3; 9 nucleotides line up with TRBD1. The germline V gene encodes CDR1 SNHLY and CDR2 FYNNEI. Trimming cost V 6 bases and J 0 bases; bases outside gene matches: 7. The CDR3 runs 16 residues. The CDR3 here is CASRRGTGTSTDTQYF. The CDR3 DNA is TGTGCCAGCAGACGAGGGACAGGGACAAGCACAGATACGCAGTATTTT.

This clone was recorded once. The V gene is TRBV13, the J gene TRBJ1-2; D is unclear. Germline V lookup: CDR1 PRHDT, CDR2 FYEKMQ (reference sequence). Trimming shortened V by 5 bases and J by 2 bases, and 9 bases separated the two germline ends. The CDR3 consists of 13 residues. CDR3 nucleotides: TGTGCCAGCAGCAGCACCAGGAACTATGGCTACACCTTC. This translates into CASSSTRNYGYTF.

V usage is TRBV4-2 and J usage is TRBJ2-7; TRBD2 agrees at 8 bases. The J segment lost 4 bases and the V segment lost 4 bases, leaving 6 bases of the junction unmatched. Germline lookup yields CDR1 LGHNA and CDR2 YNFKEQ. This CDR3 contains 14 residues. This CDR3 is CASSPPPGGYEQYF. The CDR3 nucleotides are TGTGCCAGCAGCCCTCCTCCGGGGGGGTACGAGCAGTACTTC.

The chain employs TRBV5-1 and TRBJ1-1; D is unresolved. Trimming took off 4 bases at V and 2 bases at J, with 9 bases between the two ends. CDR1 SGHRS and CDR2 YFSETQ come from the germline V gene. CDR3 size: 13 residues. DNA of the CDR3: TGCGCCAGCAGCCCCGGGTCCAACACTGAAGCTTTCTTT. It codes for CASSPGSNTEAFF.

The V and J genes are TRBV18 and TRBJ2-5; D possibly matches TRBD1 or TRBD2 (6 bases each). CDR1 KGHSH and CDR2 LQKENI come from the germline V gene. Trimming took 1 base from V and 3 from J, leaving 18 bases between them. The CDR3 covers 17 residues. CDR3 DNA: TGTGCCAGCTCACCACGCGGGACATCCCCCTGGGAAGAGACCCAGTACTTC. The encoded protein is CASSPRGTSPWEETQYF.

On this clone: The sample holds other DNA sequences that translate to the same CDR3. The chain couples TRBV19 to TRBJ1-2; tentatively, D is TRBD1 (5 bases). CDR3 length: 12 amino acids. Germline values: CDR1 LNHDA, CDR2 SQIVND (reference sequence). Trimming removed 1 base from V and 6 bases from J, with 6 bases in between. DNA of the CDR3: TGTGCCAGTAGTATAGGGGGGAATGGCTACACCTTC. As protein: CASSIGGNGYTF.

The table lists this clone with many counts. The chain has TRBV13 and TRBJ1-1, with 12 bases fitting TRBD1. V was clipped by 2 bases and J by 8 bases; unmatched bases: 9. This CDR3 spans 16 amino acids. Germline CDR1 reads PRHDT; CDR2 reads FYEKMQ (reference sequence). The CDR3 spells CASSLRPTGQGAEAFF. The CDR3 bases are TGTGCCAGCAGCTTACGCCCAACGGGACAGGGGGCGGAAGCTTTCTTT.

This chain joins TRBV6-1 and TRBJ2-7; D gene unclear. Germline V gene sequence: CDR1 MNHNS, CDR2 SASEGT. Deletions cut 3 bases from V and 2 bases from J, with 8 bases between. CDR3 length: 13 residues. CDR3 coding DNA: TGTGCCAGCAGTGAGGGTTTAGCCTACGAGCAGTACTTC. It yields the protein CASSEGLAYEQYF.

The chain combines TRBV6-5 with TRBJ2-7, with D maybe TRBD2 (5 bases). The CDR3 runs to 13 residues. Looked up from germline, CDR1 is MNHEY and CDR2 is SVGAGI. Trimming took 7 bases from V and 2 from J, leaving 12 bases between them. CDR3 nucleotides: TGTGCCAGCACTCCGGACTTCGCCTACGAGCAGTACTTC. It translates to CASTPDFAYEQYF.

By share, this clone counts as medium-sized (0.01 to 0.1%). This sequence joins TRBV4-2 and TRBJ2-7; no definite D call. The CDR3 runs to 15 residues. Germline CDR1 reads LGHNA; CDR2 reads YNFKEQ. V was cut by 4 bases and J by 4 bases, with 17 bases left in between. CDR3 coding DNA: TGTGCCAGCAGCCCCGCTCTGGGAAGCTGGTACGAGCAGTACTTC. Translating it yields CASSPALGSWYEQYF.

V usage is TRBV30 and J usage is TRBJ1-5; D may be TRBD1 (5 bases). The CDR3 is 15 amino acids. Germline values: CDR1 GTSNPN, CDR2 SVGIG (reference sequence). V was shortened by 6 bases and J by 2 bases, with 17 bases between the two germline ends. CDR3 region: CACDRKGLGNQPQHF. CDR3 coding DNA: TGTGCCTGCGACAGAAAAGGGTTGGGCAATCAGCCCCAGCATTTT.

The chain employs TRBV11-2 and TRBJ2-5, with TRBD2 matching 10 bases. The CDR3 is 15 amino acids. Unmatched junction bases numbered 6, after V lost 4 bases and J lost 4 bases. The germline gives CDR1 SGHAT, CDR2 FQNNGV. CDR3 sequence (DNA): TGTGCCAGCAGCTGGGAGGTAGCGGGAGGAGAGACCCAGTACTTC. Translated: CASSWEVAGGETQYF.

The V and J genes are TRBV9 and TRBJ1-1; D call uncertain. Trimming cost V 0 bases and J 4 bases, with 7 bases left between them. Germline V gene data show CDR1 as SGDLS and CDR2 as YYNGEE. CDR3 size: 13 residues. The CDR3 DNA is TGTGCCAGCAGCGTAGGCACGAGCACTGAAGCTTTCTTT. The encoded protein is CASSVGTSTEAFF.

The rearrangement uses TRBV7-2 and TRBJ2-2; no clear D gene. The CDR3 runs 12 residues. The V end lost 0 bases, the J end lost 6 bases, and 2 bases lay between the germline ends. Germline assignment: CDR1 SGHTA and CDR2 FQGNSA. The CDR3 DNA reads as TGTGCCAGCAGCTTAGCCTCCGGGGAGCTGTTTTTT. This encodes CASSLASGELFF.

The chain combines TRBV7-9 with TRBJ2-7, with D unclear. With 5 bases removed from V and 3 bases from J, the gap between germline ends came to 11 bases. Germline V gene lookup returns CDR1 SEHNR and CDR2 FQNEAQ (reference sequence). This CDR3 has 13 residues. This CDR3 reads CASSPDPSYEQYF. DNA for the CDR3: TGTGCCAGCAGCCCAGATCCTAGCTACGAGCAGTACTTC. The full variable domain, completed using reference TRBV7-9 and TRBJ2-7, is DTGVSQNPRHKITKRGQNVTFRCDPISEHNRLYWYRQTLGQGPEFLTYFQNEAQLEKSRLLSDRFSAERPKGSFSTLEIQRTEQGDSAMYLCASSPDPSYEQYFGPGTRLTVT.

The J gene is TRBJ2-1, the V gene TRBV4-1; 12 bases align to TRBD2. CDR3 length: 16 amino acids. J was trimmed by 5 bases and V by 3 bases; bases with no gene match: 5. CDR1 is MGHRA and CDR2 is YSYEKL in the germline V gene. CDR3 region: CASSHPSGGAHNEQFF. The CDR3 nucleotides are TGCGCCAGCAGCCACCCTAGCGGGGGGGCCCACAATGAGCAGTTCTTC.

The V gene is TRBV27, the J gene TRBJ2-7; 10 positions match TRBD1. CDR3 length: 16 residues. Per the germline V gene, CDR1 is MNHEY and CDR2 is SMNVEV (reference sequence). V lost 5 bases and J lost 2; bases outside the gene matches: 9. The CDR3 bases are TGTGCCAGCAGTCCCGGGACAGGGGCATCGACCTACGAGCAGTACTTC. Amino acids: CASSPGTGASTYEQYF.

This chain uses TRBV7-9 with TRBJ2-5; possibly TRBD2 for D (6 bases). CDR3 size: 14 residues. From germline, CDR1 is SEHNR and CDR2 FQNEAQ (reference sequence). Trimming shortened V by 0 bases and J by 4 bases, and 9 bases separated the two germline ends. The DNA for the CDR3 is TGTGCCAGCAGCTTAGCGGAGGGTGGAGAGACCCAGTACTTC. It translates to CASSLAEGGETQYF.

This rearrangement joins TRBV7-2 to TRBJ2-7; 12 bases line up with TRBD2. This CDR3 is built from 17 residues. The trim removed 2 bases at V and 5 bases at J, leaving 10 bases unmatched. Germline assignment: CDR1 SGHTA and CDR2 FQGNSA. CDR3 nucleotides: TGTGCCAGCAGCTTATCATCGACTAGCGGGAGTAAAAACGAGCAGTACTTC. Amino acid sequence: CASSLSSTSGSKNEQYF.

CDR3 protein: CASSYRARVVGGSYEQYF. The CDR3 bases are TGCGCCAGCAGCTACAGGGCTCGAGTCGTCGGTGGGTCCTACGAGCAGTACTTC. The rearrangement uses TRBV5-1 and TRBJ2-7, with D perhaps TRBD1 (6 bases). Deletions cut 3 bases from V and 1 base from J, with 23 bases between. The CDR3 spans 18 residues. CDR1 and CDR2 (germline): SGHRS, YFSETQ.

This clone was counted once. The V and J genes are TRBV6-5 and TRBJ2-7, with a tentative D call TRBD1 (5 bases). The CDR3 is 12 amino acids. The germline gives CDR1 MNHEY, CDR2 SVGAGI. V lost 7 bases and J lost 0, with 7 bases in between. The CDR3 DNA reads TGTGCCAGCAAGGACAACTCCTACGAGCAGTACTTC. Its protein product is CASKDNSYEQYF.

This rearrangement joins TRBV19 to TRBJ1-5, with TRBD1 matching 8 bases. The CDR3 is 18 amino acids. V was pared by 0 bases and J by 6 bases, with 13 bases of the junction left unmatched. Germline V gene data show CDR1 as LNHDA and CDR2 as SQIVND (reference sequence). The CDR3 nucleotides read TGTGCCAGTAGTATAGATCAGTTCCAGACAGGGGAAATTCAGCCCCAGCATTTT. This gives the protein CASSIDQFQTGEIQPQHF.

This clone was observed a handful of times. The V gene is TRBV18, the J gene TRBJ1-5, with 8 bases identical to TRBD1. The trim removed 3 bases at V and 2 bases at J, leaving 0 bases unmatched. This CDR3 spans 14 amino acids. The germline V gene encodes CDR1 KGHSH and CDR2 LQKENI. CDR3 nucleotides: TGTGCCAGCTCACCGGGACAGGGCAATCAGCCCCAGCATTTT. The encoded protein is CASSPGQGNQPQHF.